These 11 T cell receptor beta chains came from one sample sequenced in a study of blood T cells in healthy people across ages. The use of a sample-barcoded 5' primer and a J-beta primer mix characterized a second PCR of 7 to 11 cycles. TCRdb re-called the 5' RACE reads through MiXCR, storing one row per CDR3 protein. The sample contains roughly 2 million distinct CDR3 sequences, about 49% of which appear only once. Sequencing was done on a sample of blood. These receptors all come from a woman between 40 and 55 years old in good health.

The genes are TRBV29-1 and TRBJ1-1, with D unclear. This CDR3 is built from 14 residues. Trimming shortened V by 0 bases and J by 1 base, and 9 bases separated the two germline ends. Germline V gene data show CDR1 as SQVTM and CDR2 as ANQGSEA. The CDR3: CSVEDLQGNTEAFF. The CDR3 nucleotides read TGCAGCGTTGAAGATCTTCAAGGGAACACTGAAGCTTTCTTT.

This sequence joins TRBV20-1 and TRBJ2-5; weak D call: TRBD1 (5 bases). Germline V gene lookup returns CDR1 DFQATT and CDR2 SNEGSKA (reference sequence). The CDR3 loop spans 15 amino acids. Trimming left V 2 bases short and J 5 bases short, with 18 bases between. The chain's CDR3 is CSARTRGQVGETQYF. In DNA form, the CDR3 reads TGCAGTGCTAGAACACGAGGACAAGTTGGGGAGACCCAGTACTTC.

This rearrangement joins TRBV27 to TRBJ2-4, with 7 nucleotides matching TRBD1. The J call may be faulty, since TRBJ2-7 better matches the DNA end. Germline CDR1 MNHEY, CDR2 SMNVEV (reference sequence). There are 15 residues in the CDR3. The CDR3 loop is CASSLLGDRTYEQYF. The CDR3 region has the DNA TGTGCCAGCAGTTTATTAGGGGACAGAACCTACGAGCAGTACTTC.

Notes on this clonotype: Just one base apart from a much larger clone, this may be a read error. The chain has TRBV7-2 and TRBJ2-3; no definite D call. The germline gives CDR1 SGHTA, CDR2 FQGNSA. There are 14 residues in the CDR3. CDR3 region: CAGSFGLNTDTQYF. The CDR3 DNA reads as TGTGCCGGCAGCTTCGGGCTTAACACAGATACGCAGTATTTT.

The chain couples TRBV10-3 to TRBJ1-2, with 7 bases lining up with TRBD1. The V and J ends lost 4 bases and 1 base, in that order; junction bases with no gene match: 3. This CDR3 contains 14 residues. Germline-derived CDR1 and CDR2 are ENHRY and SYGVKD. DNA of the CDR3: TGTGCCATCAGTGGACAGGGTGATAACTATGGCTACACCTTC. As protein: CAISGQGDNYGYTF.

CDR3 DNA: TGTGCCAGCCGTGGACGGGGGGGCCTGTGGGGTCAGGATACGCAGTATTTT. Its protein product is CASRGRGGLWGQDTQYF. The V gene is TRBV7-2, the J gene TRBJ2-3; 8 bases map to TRBD2. Germline trimming cut 8 bases from V and 6 bases from J; bases unmatched to any gene: 19. The germline CDR1 and CDR2 sequences are SGHTA and FQGNSA. CDR3 size: 17 residues.

V usage is TRBV9 and J usage is TRBJ2-5; 10 positions match TRBD1. CDR1 and CDR2 (germline): SGDLS, YYNGEE. J was trimmed by 4 bases and V by 3 bases; bases with no gene match: 9. This CDR3 contains 16 residues. Written as DNA, the CDR3 is TGTGCCAGCAGCGAAGGGACAGGGGCATTTGGAGAGACCCAGTACTTC. Translation gives CASSEGTGAFGETQYF.

The chain employs TRBV6-2 or TRBV6-3 and TRBJ2-7; 11 bases align to TRBD2. The germline V gene encodes CDR1 MNHEY and CDR2 SVGEGT. Trimming at V came to 4 bases and at J to 4 bases, leaving 9 bases not matched to a gene. This CDR3 contains 16 residues. The chain's CDR3 is CASSCSRTSGLYEQYF. CDR3 bases: TGTGCCAGCAGTTGCTCGAGGACTAGCGGGCTTTACGAGCAGTACTTC.

This clonotype was observed once. A much larger clone lies a single base off, so this may be a read error. The chain is built from TRBV12-3 or TRBV12-4 and TRBJ2-5; a weak D match, TRBD2 (6 bases). The CDR3 runs 15 residues. Trimming removed 4 bases from V and 4 bases from J, with 16 bases in between. CDR3 in DNA: TGTGCCAGCAGTTCCGTAGCGGAGGGGAGAGAGACCCAGTACTTC. Protein: CASSSVAEGRETQYF.

The rearrangement links TRBV20-1 to TRBJ2-1, with TRBD2 matching over 8 bases. The CDR3 runs 13 residues. The V segment lost 6 bases and the J segment 5 bases; nucleotides outside the gene matches: 6. Germline loops: CDR1 DFQATT, CDR2 SNEGSKA (reference sequence). CDR3 DNA: TGCAGTGCCCCGGGGGGGGGTCACAATGAGCAGTTCTTC. It encodes CSAPGGGHNEQFF.

The chain carries TRBV6-1 and TRBJ2-1; TRBD1 agrees at 8 bases. The CDR3 is 16 amino acids. Germline CDR1 and CDR2: MNHNS and SASEGT. J was trimmed by 12 bases and V by 4 bases; bases with no gene match: 17. Here the CDR3 reads CASSATSAGTGCRQFF. CDR3 bases: TGTGCCAGCAGTGCCACTTCCGCCGGGACAGGCTGTAGGCAGTTCTTC.